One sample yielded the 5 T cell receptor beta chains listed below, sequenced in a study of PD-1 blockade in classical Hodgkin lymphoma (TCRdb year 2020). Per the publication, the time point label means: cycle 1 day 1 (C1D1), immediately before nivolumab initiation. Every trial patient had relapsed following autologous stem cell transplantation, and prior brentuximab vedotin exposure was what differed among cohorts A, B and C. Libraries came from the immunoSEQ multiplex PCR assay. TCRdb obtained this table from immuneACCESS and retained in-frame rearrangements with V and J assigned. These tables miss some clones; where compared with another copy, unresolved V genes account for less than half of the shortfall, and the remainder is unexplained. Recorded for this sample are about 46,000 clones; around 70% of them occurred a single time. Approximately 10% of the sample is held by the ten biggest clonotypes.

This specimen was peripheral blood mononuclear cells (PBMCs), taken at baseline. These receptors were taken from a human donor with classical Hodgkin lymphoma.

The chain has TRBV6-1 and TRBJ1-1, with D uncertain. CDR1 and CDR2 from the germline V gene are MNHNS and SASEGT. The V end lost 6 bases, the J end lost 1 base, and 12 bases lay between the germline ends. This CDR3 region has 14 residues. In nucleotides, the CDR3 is TGTGCCAGCAGGCTAGACACACCGAACACTGAAGCTTTCTTT. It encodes CASRLDTPNTEAFF.

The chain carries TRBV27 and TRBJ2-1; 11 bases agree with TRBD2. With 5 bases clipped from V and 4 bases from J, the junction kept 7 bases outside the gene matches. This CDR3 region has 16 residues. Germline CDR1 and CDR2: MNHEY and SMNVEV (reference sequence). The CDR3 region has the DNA TGTGCCAGCAGTCGCCCGGGACTAGCGGTTTACAATGAGCAGTTCTTC. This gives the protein CASSRPGLAVYNEQFF.

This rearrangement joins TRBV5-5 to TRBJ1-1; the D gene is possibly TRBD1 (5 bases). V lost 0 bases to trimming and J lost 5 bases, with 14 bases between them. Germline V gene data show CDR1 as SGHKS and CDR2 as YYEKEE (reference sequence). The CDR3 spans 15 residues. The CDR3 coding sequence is TGTGCCAGCAGCTTGGCCCCAGGGTTAACTACTGAAGCTTTCTTT. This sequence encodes CASSLAPGLTTEAFF.

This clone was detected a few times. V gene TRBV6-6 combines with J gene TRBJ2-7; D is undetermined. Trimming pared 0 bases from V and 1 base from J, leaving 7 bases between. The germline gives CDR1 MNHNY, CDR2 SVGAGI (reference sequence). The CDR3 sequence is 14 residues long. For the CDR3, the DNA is TGTGCCAGCAGTTACTCAGGGATTTCCTACGAGCAGTACTTC. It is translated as CASSYSGISYEQYF.

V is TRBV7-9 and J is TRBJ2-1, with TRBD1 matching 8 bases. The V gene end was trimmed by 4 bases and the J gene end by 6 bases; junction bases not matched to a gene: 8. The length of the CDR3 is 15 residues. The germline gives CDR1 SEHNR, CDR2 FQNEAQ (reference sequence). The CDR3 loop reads CASSSGQVFGNEQFF. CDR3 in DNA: TGTGCCAGCAGCTCGGGACAGGTGTTTGGCAATGAGCAGTTCTTC.